This TCR beta chain was retrieved from a study of radiotherapy plus CTLA-4 blockade in lung cancer. Study overall: Around a sixth of patients responded objectively, and around 31% achieved disease control.

Trimming took 0 bases from V and 7 from J, leaving 13 bases between them. Germline assignment: CDR1 LGHNA and CDR2 YNFKEQ. CDR3 size: 15 residues. Using immunoSEQ multiplex PCR, the repertoire was profiled, and TCRdb retains in-frame clones only, with some absent. Of 75,000 to 100,000 clones in the sample, almost 90% were seen once. This clone qualifies as medium-sized. The chain combines TRBV4-2 with TRBJ2-1; TRBD2 might be the D (5 bases). The TCR sequence derives from a human donor with non-small cell lung cancer that progressed on radiotherapy plus ipilimumab. Here the sequenced sample was peripheral blood, taken from a patient treated with radiotherapy plus ipilimumab. The CDR3 reads CASSQEPGLKNEQFF. The DNA of the CDR3 is TGTGCCAGCAGCCAAGAACCCGGACTGAAGAATGAGCAGTTCTTC.